This record concerns one T cell receptor (beta chain) sequence. Its specificity is unknown. CDR3 length equals 15 residues. Germline V gene lookup returns CDR1 SGHRS and CDR2 YFSETQ. V shed 0 bases, J shed 4 bases, and the junction held 3 bases outside the gene matches. The source of the sample is a study of graft-versus-host responses after intestinal transplantation. Study-wide context: All recipients were transplanted with multivisceral, liver-intestinal, or isolated intestinal grafts. Following induction with anti-thymocyte globulin, all recipients were given tacrolimus and steroids for two to three years. Regarding the study as a whole: Declines in HvG clones occurring early post-transplant were associated with peak circulating GvH clone levels. Recipient marrow harbored GvH clones, some of which surfaced first in ileum or blood.

This table comes from immunoSEQ multiplex PCR, and its TCRdb copy is limited to in-frame clones, with some not included. The sample has some 130,000 clones; approximately 92% are singletons. The material sequenced was unstimulated CD4+ T cells sorted from spleen or lymph node cells, taken before intestinal transplant. V gene TRBV5-1 combines with J gene TRBJ1-4, with 7 bases lining up with TRBD1. This TCR came from a human donor who received an intestinal transplant. CDR3: CASSLVSGGNEKLFF. CDR3 sequence (DNA): TGCGCCAGCAGCTTGGTTTCAGGGGGTAATGAAAAACTGTTTTTT.